The text below deals with one TCR beta chain. Its antigen is unknown. The sample holds no much larger clone one base away, and base qualities are not on file. Systemically healthy Caucasian individuals from Russia, about 38 in total and aged about 6 to 90 years, were included as donors. Around 9.8 milliliters of peripheral blood were collected from each donor into EDTA-treated Vacutainer tubes. PBMCs were isolated by Ficoll-Paque density-gradient centrifugation, with at least 7 million obtained per sample. Trizol reagent was used to extract total RNA from the PBMCs, yielding at least 5.5 micrograms per sample. Naive CD45RAhigh/CD27high T cell percentages were measured by flow cytometry on a PBMC aliquot from every donor. The protocol used for the library was 5' RACE. The reads were generated on an Illumina HiSeq 2500. A second PCR of roughly 7 to 11 cycles was performed with a sample-barcoded 5' primer and a J-beta primer mix. A template-switch 5' adaptor carrying 12 random nucleotides introduced a unique molecular identifier onto each TCR beta cDNA molecule. At least 3 million CDR3-containing paired-end reads were obtained from each sample. First-strand cDNA was synthesized from all RNA with the Mint cDNA synthesis kit, primed by a TRBC-specific oligonucleotide. All cDNA was treated with uracil-DNA glycosylase and then went through a first 18-cycle PCR with the universal primers M1SS and BC2_uni_R. Regarding the original processing steps: For normalization, 1 million high-quality reads, each with a distinct molecular identifier, were randomly selected from each sample. Instead of being binned into consensus sequences, reads with shared molecular identifiers were discarded. MiTCR, with a Q25 quality threshold and the strictest error-elimination algorithm, was used for CDR3 identification, clonotype clustering and error correction. A nonparametric unseen species model using Euler transformation provided a lower-bound estimate of total TCR beta diversity. TCRdb handled the public reads itself, with Q25 trimming in fastp and clone calling in MiXCR, and kept productive beta chains. A single entry per CDR3 protein holds the most common genes and DNA from its merged rows. The V and J calls, along with clone size, are taken from TCRdb and not from the paper's own processing. The sample table shows about 1.4 million distinct CDR3 sequences, and around 59% are seen once. The leading ten clones occupy roughly 6.3% of the sample.

The data stem from a study of blood T cells in healthy people across ages (dated by TCRdb to between 2014 and 2017). Turning to the overall study: In model experiments, template switching captured about one uniquely barcoded TCR beta cDNA molecule for every two T cells. Donors were grouped into four age groups: young (average roughly 15 years), middle-aged (around 39), aged (over 55) and long-lived (about 89). To avoid experimental bias, donors of different ages were randomly spread across the sequencing lanes. To track age-related changes in TCR beta repertoire diversity, the study relied on deep sequencing normalized with unique cDNA molecular identifiers. For two donors (one aged 18 to 30 and one aged 80 or older), the study analyzed two additional independent replicas of 1 million unique cDNA reads from the same blood draw.

Overall results and qualifications from the work: Observed TCR beta diversity per million T cells fell roughly linearly with age, and a significant reduction was already apparent by age roughly 40. Compared with the aged group, more naive CD4+ T cells, fewer expanded clones and increased TCR diversity were shown by the long-lived group, suggesting age selection. Donor CMV infection status was unknown, potentially confounding age-related changes in expanded clonotypes. There was a strong correlation between observed TCR beta diversity and the percentage of naive T cells measured by flow cytometry. Total diversity estimates from one million sequenced T cells were considered lower bounds and underestimates. Conclusive comparison of naive and antigen-experienced compartments was prevented by the profiling of bulk unsorted PBMCs.

The sequence derives from a man between 18 and 35 years old in good health. Sample: blood.

The nucleotides are TGCAGCGTAGGGACTAGACCGCCAAATGGCTACACCTTC. It specifies CSVGTRPPNGYTF. Recombination linked TRBV29-1 to TRBJ1-2; the D gene is possibly TRBD1, with 5 bases matching. V is shortened by 6 bases, J by 6 bases, and the region joining them spans 17 bases. The CDR3 goes from the cysteine to the phenylalanine over 13 residues. Only the CDR3 part of the read is kept: 39 bases, read in frame from the first base. CDR1 and CDR2 were assigned from the germline V gene as SQVTM and ANQGSEA. Beyond the CDR3, the reference TRBV29-1 and TRBJ1-2 genes provide the residues; the full variable domain reads: SAVISQKPSRDICQRGTSLTIQCQVDSQVTMMFWYRQQPGQSLTLIATANQGSEATYESGFVIDKFPISRPNLTFSTLTVSNMSPEDSSIYLCSVGTRPPNGYTFGSGTRLTVV.